This T cell receptor beta chain was identified in a study of blood T cell repertoires in COVID-19. As for the study in general: From the United States, Italy and Spain came samples of acute and convalescent COVID-19.

As originally analysed: Nucleated cell counts were estimated from reference gene primer amplification. The table came from immunoSEQ multiplex PCR; TCRdb's copy has only in-frame clones and leaves some out. D and trimming were read from the DNA, whereas the V and J calls and clone size are those reported in that table. The sample holds over 140,000 clones; 60% to 85% are singletons and the top ten take 4.5%. The CDR3 spans 16 residues. Between the trimmed V and J ends, which lost 4 bases and 6 bases, there was a span of 19 bases. The germline CDR1 and CDR2 sequences are SGHTA and FQGNSA. The chain combines TRBV7-2 with TRBJ2-1; perhaps TRBD1 as D (6 bases). The TCR originated in a woman at least 80 years old with active or convalescent COVID-19. What was sequenced was peripheral blood. This CDR3 reads CASSSPFRGFSNEQFF. CDR3 sequence (DNA): TGTGCCAGCAGCTCCCCTTTTAGGGGGTTTTCCAATGAGCAGTTCTTC.